The entry that follows covers one TCR beta chain sequence. This clone occurred a few times. It has no known antigen specificity. No clone much larger than this one lies a single base away; base qualities are absent. Single viable CD3+CD4+CD8-CD45RO+ cells were sorted as memory CD4+ T cells on a FACSAria II. CMV serostatus was determined using a Roche Elecsys assay that detects serum IgG against CMV pp150, pp28, p38 and p52. Following thawing, total CD4+ T cells were enriched through positive selection using CD4 magnetic microbeads. The samples came from a different study that was designed specifically to examine the CD4+ T cell memory repertoire. Peripheral blood mononuclear cells were isolated and cryopreserved according to standard operating procedures, and serum was stored at -80 degrees C. The staining relied on CD3-PerCP (BW264/56), CD4-APC (RPA-T4), CD45RO-PE (UCHT1) and CD8-Pacific Orange (3B5) antibodies, and Sytox blue was used to exclude non-viable cells.

The data were obtained in a study of memory CD4+ T cells and cytomegalovirus serostatus (dated by TCRdb to the late 2010s). With respect to the entire study: The cohort comprised 33 healthy Belgian adults, 9 CMV seropositive and around 24 CMV seronegative. To replicate a published TCR-based CMV serostatus classifier, the researchers sequenced the CD4+ memory TCRbeta repertoires of a Belgian cohort whose cytomegalovirus serostatus was known.

The Quick-DNA Microprep Kit was used to extract genomic DNA from the sorted cells. TCRbeta DNA was amplified with the immunoSEQ hsTCRbeta kit following the manufacturer's protocol. An Illumina MiSeq instrument was used to sequence the TCRbeta libraries. As for the authors' bioinformatics: Removing out-of-frame sequences left 2,204,828 distinct TCRbeta sequences, an average of approximately 65,000 per individual. Each individual was scored using the number of 164 previously reported CMV-associated TCRbeta sequences that the individual carried and the total number of productive distinct TCRbeta sequences. A beta-binomial model was reimplemented in Python, and random forests from scikit-learn, run with default parameters, were trained on data from the US cohort. Classifier performance on the Belgian cohort was summarized as median AUC with percentile confidence intervals calculated over 10,000 bootstrap iterations. TCRdb took over this immuneACCESS table, retaining in-frame rearrangements with V and J assigned. Such tables are incomplete; in checked studies, under half of the missing clones stem from an unresolved V gene, and the remainder is unexplained. The D gene and trimming were derived from the DNA, and the V and J assignments and clone size from that table. For this sample the table gives 45,000 to 65,000 clones, of which over 75% were detected only once. The ten largest clones represent around 0.6% of the sample.

Findings and caveats that apply to the study as a whole: The results were read as suggesting that the CMV-associated TCR signature is, for the most part, present in the CD4+ memory repertoire. Among the 150 or so previously reported CMV-associated TCRbeta sequences, some 69 showed up in the CD4+ memory repertoires, with each one found in between one and five individuals. Only CD4+CD45RO+ memory cells were sequenced, in contrast to the original study, in which naive and memory CD4+ and CD8+ populations were covered. CMV serostatus prediction reached a median bootstrapped AUC of 0.95 with the original framework and just over 0.9 with a US-trained random forest. The original-framework classifier achieved a median bootstrapped AUC of almost 0.97 with a 95% CI of 0.76-1.00 on the Belgian cohort.

The germline V gene (reference sequence) provides CDR1 SGHNT and CDR2 YYREEE. The CDR3 spans 15 residues, from the cysteine through the phenylalanine. Of all the DNA, just the CDR3 is kept, 45 bases in frame from base 1. V loses 3 bases at its end and J loses 6 bases; junction bases beyond the gene matches: 9. Recombination joined TRBV5-4 with TRBJ2-1; TRBD1 matches 7 bases in the middle. The source is an adult in good health and CMV-seronegative. Sequenced: memory CD4+ T cells from blood. The base sequence is TGTGCCAGCAGCTCATCGACAGGGTATCTCAATGAGCAGTTCTTC. Its protein is CASSSSTGYLNEQFF. Here the CDR3 is joined to the reference TRBV5-4 and TRBJ2-1 genes, and the full variable domain is: ETGVTQSPTHLIKTRGQQVTLRCSSQSGHNTVSWYQQALGQGPQFIFQYYREEENGRGNFPPRFSGLQFPNYSSELNVNALELDDSALYLCASSSSTGYLNEQFFGPGTRLTVL.